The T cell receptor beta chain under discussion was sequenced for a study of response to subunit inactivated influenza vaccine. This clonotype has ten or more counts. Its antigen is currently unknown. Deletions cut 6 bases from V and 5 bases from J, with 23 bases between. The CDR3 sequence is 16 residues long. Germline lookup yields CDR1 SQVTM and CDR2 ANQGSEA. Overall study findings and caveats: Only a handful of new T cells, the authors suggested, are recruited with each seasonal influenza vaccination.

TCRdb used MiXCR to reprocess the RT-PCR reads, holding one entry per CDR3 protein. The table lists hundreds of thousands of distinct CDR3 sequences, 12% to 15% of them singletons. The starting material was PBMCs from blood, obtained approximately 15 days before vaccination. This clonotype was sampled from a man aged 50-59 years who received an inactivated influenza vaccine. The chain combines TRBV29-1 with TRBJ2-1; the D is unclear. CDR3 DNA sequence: TGCAGCGTGGCATGGGTGAGGACGGTCACGGACAATGAGCAGTTCTTC. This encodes CSVAWVRTVTDNEQFF.